The clone carrying this T cell receptor beta chain has only a few counts. These data are taken from a study of cytomegalovirus exposure and HLA in healthy donors. In germline, CDR1 is SGHNT, CDR2 YYREEE (reference sequence). J lost 3 bases, V lost 1 base, and 3 bases had no gene match. CDR3 size: 15 residues. Primers for the PCR totalled 60 Vbeta and 13 Jbeta. Only in-frame clones appear in the TCRdb table, and some are missing; sequencing was by immunoSEQ multiplex PCR. Among tens of thousands of clones listed, more than 75% were seen once. The chain couples TRBV5-4 to TRBJ2-3; 9 bases agree with TRBD1. Sequences were obtained from PBMCs. This sequence originates from a woman aged 45-59 years in good health and CMV-seropositive. The CDR3 is CASSLRTGVTDTQYF. The DNA of the CDR3 is TGTGCCAGCAGCTTGCGGACAGGGGTGACAGATACGCAGTATTTT.